This T cell receptor beta chain derives from a study of blood T cell repertoires in COVID-19. Study-wide background: The cDNA or gDNA used as material had been derived from T cells, B-cell-depleted T cells, or PBMCs.

The table came from immunoSEQ multiplex PCR; TCRdb's copy has only in-frame clones and leaves some out. The data hold about 76,000 clones, with 65% to 85% observed a single time. Germline V lookup: CDR1 WSHSY, CDR2 SAAADI. The germline V and J ends were trimmed by 1 base and 9 bases, with 15 bases remaining between them. CDR3 length: 14 amino acids. The genes are TRBV10-2 and TRBJ1-1, with a weak D call TRBD1 (5 bases). This receptor was taken from a woman aged 55 to 70 with acute or convalescent COVID-19. The sequenced sample consisted of peripheral blood. As DNA, the CDR3 is TGCGCCAGCAGTGAGTGGCTGCGGGACCGGCAAGCTTTCTTT. This encodes CASSEWLRDRQAFF.